The entry below describes one T cell receptor (beta chain). Its antigen remains undetermined. Per-nucleotide qualities are absent, and no much larger clonotype sits a single base away. In Seattle, one collaborating source enrolled patients while the infection was active and tracked those patients longitudinally over the course of disease. The collaborating institutions used their own protocols to collect whole blood in K2EDTA tubes. For TCRbeta analysis, collaborators shipped samples in one of three forms: frozen whole blood, isolated PBMCs, or DNA extracted from either of those sample types. These data come from a study of blood T cell repertoires in COVID-19 (TCRdb year 2020). About the study as a whole: Samples from collaborators originated in the United States, Italy and Spain and spanned both the acute and convalescent phases of COVID-19. The prospective study material was composed of cDNA or gDNA derived from T cells, B-cell-depleted T cells, or PBMCs. Deeply sampled blood TCRbeta repertoires from subjects exposed to, actively infected with, or recovered from COVID-19 were included in the dataset. The repertoires were released in a freely available public database intended as a resource for research on the immune response to SARS-CoV-2. Samples were obtained from the ongoing ImmuneRACE study (first 160 participants) and from over 1,000 subjects provided by 6 global collaborators. Sample metadata almost always included a de-identified subject ID, COVID-19 status, age in years and sex. Where HLA class I and class II types were available, the types were taken from metadata supplied by the sample provider, not from assay-based typing.

Overall study results and their limits: The quantity of clinical and demographic metadata differed by source and by participant and was supplied without curation.

TCRbeta CDR3 regions were amplified from genomic DNA using the immunoSEQ Assay, a bias-controlled multiplex PCR. In the paper's pipeline: Nucleated cell counts per sample were estimated from amplification of reference gene primers within the assay. Sequence reads were collapsed and filtered to measure the absolute abundance of every unique TCRbeta CDR3 rearrangement. For each sample, productive Simpson clonality was calculated as the square root of Simpson's diversity index across productive rearrangements. The immuneACCESS repertoire file appears here via TCRdb, limited to in-frame rearrangements. These files lack a portion of the clones; in checked studies, under half of the deficit traces to unresolved V genes, and the cause of the others is not known. V and J calls and clone size follow that table, whereas D and trimming were derived from the DNA. The table for this sample lists about 350,000 clones; about nine tenths of them were counted only once. The ten largest account for about 6% of the sample.

From its cysteine to its phenylalanine, the CDR3 spans 13 amino acids. The only DNA kept is the CDR3, 39 bases in frame from the first base. The V end loses 5 bases and the J end loses 6 bases, and a stretch of 16 bases separates them. According to the germline V gene, CDR1 reads SQVTM and CDR2 reads ANQGSEA. The sample comprised peripheral blood. The clonotype originates from a woman between 45 and 60 years old with COVID-19, enrolled during active disease. The chain couples TRBV29-1 to TRBJ1-2, with the D segment identity uncertain. The nucleotides are TGCAGCGTTATATTCGGAGGGATGGATGGCTACACCTTC. This codes for CSVIFGGMDGYTF.